This is a list of T cell receptor beta chains from one sample in a study of cytomegalovirus exposure and HLA in healthy donors. This table comes from immunoSEQ multiplex PCR, and its TCRdb copy is limited to in-frame clones, with some not included. This table holds 200,000 or so clones, roughly 84% found once. Sequencing input: PBMCs. All receptors derive from a boy between 10 and 17 years old in good health and CMV-seronegative. The CDR3 runs from the conserved cysteine through the conserved F or W. The order of the fields is CDR3 DNA, CDR3 protein, D gene, clone size, J gene, V gene. D genes are given only for firm matches. Clone size is shown for a subset of rows, as once, few, many or a class of expanded clone.

CDR3nt: TGTGCCAGCAGTGCGTTCACAGATACGCAGTATTTT; CDR3aa: CASSAFTDTQYF; d_gene: NA; abundance: NA; j_gene: TRBJ2-3; v_gene: TRBV27
CDR3nt: TGTGCCAGTAGTTCGAGGGGGACAGACTACAATGAGCAGTTCTTC; CDR3aa: CASSSRGTDYNEQFF; d_gene: TRBD1; abundance: few; j_gene: TRBJ2-1; v_gene: TRBV19
CDR3nt: TGTGCCAGTAGTCCGCAGACGGAGAGTAGTTATGGCTACACCTTC; CDR3aa: CASSPQTESSYGYTF; d_gene: NA; abundance: NA; j_gene: TRBJ1-2; v_gene: TRBV19
CDR3nt: TGCGCCAGCAGCCAGGACAGAGCCAAAAACATTCAGTACTTC; CDR3aa: CASSQDRAKNIQYF; d_gene: NA; abundance: NA; j_gene: TRBJ2-4; v_gene: TRBV5-1
CDR3nt: TGCGCCAGCAGCCAGGGGCTGGGACAGCTTAATTCACCCCTCCACTTT; CDR3aa: CASSQGLGQLNSPLHF; d_gene: TRBD1; abundance: NA; j_gene: TRBJ1-6; v_gene: TRBV4-3
CDR3nt: TGTGCCAGCAGTTGGGGCCCCTTGATTGCGCAGTATTTT; CDR3aa: CASSWGPLIAQYF; d_gene: NA; abundance: NA; j_gene: TRBJ2-3; v_gene: TRBV28
CDR3nt: TGTGCCTGGAGTGTAACCAGGCGCGGCAATCAGCCCCAGCATTTT; CDR3aa: CAWSVTRRGNQPQHF; d_gene: NA; abundance: NA; j_gene: TRBJ1-5; v_gene: TRBV30
CDR3nt: TGTGCCAGCAGCTTAGTCAAAACAGATACGCAGTATTTT; CDR3aa: CASSLVKTDTQYF; d_gene: NA; abundance: NA; j_gene: TRBJ2-3; v_gene: TRBV7-8
CDR3nt: TGTGCCAGCAGCTTTTACAGGGGGGTGGCTGGAAACACCATATATTTT; CDR3aa: CASSFYRGVAGNTIYF; d_gene: TRBD1; abundance: NA; j_gene: TRBJ1-3; v_gene: TRBV9
CDR3nt: TGTGCCAGCAGTTACTCGAGTGTCGGGGGACCCACTGAAGCTTTCTTT; CDR3aa: CASSYSSVGGPTEAFF; d_gene: NA; abundance: NA; j_gene: TRBJ1-1; v_gene: TRBV6-5
CDR3nt: TGCGCCAGCAGCTTAGGAGGGGGGGACGGCAATCAGCCCCAGCATTTT; CDR3aa: CASSLGGGDGNQPQHF; d_gene: NA; abundance: NA; j_gene: TRBJ1-5; v_gene: TRBV5-1
CDR3nt: TGTGCCAGCAGCCGTACAGCTCCCGGGGAGCTGTTTTTT; CDR3aa: CASSRTAPGELFF; d_gene: NA; abundance: NA; j_gene: TRBJ2-2; v_gene: TRBV11-3
CDR3nt: TGCAGCGTGTTCACTAGGGGGCGGAACACTGAAGCTTTCTTT; CDR3aa: CSVFTRGRNTEAFF; d_gene: TRBD1; abundance: NA; j_gene: TRBJ1-1; v_gene: TRBV29-1
CDR3nt: TGTGCCTGGAGAAGGGGAAACTATGGCTACACCTTC; CDR3aa: CAWRRGNYGYTF; d_gene: NA; abundance: NA; j_gene: TRBJ1-2; v_gene: TRBV30
CDR3nt: TGCGCCAGCAGCCGGGACACGGCGGAGAGCTCCTACGAGCAGTACTTC; CDR3aa: CASSRDTAESSYEQYF; d_gene: NA; abundance: NA; j_gene: TRBJ2-7; v_gene: TRBV5-1
CDR3nt: TGTGCCAGCAGCAGCGGCCGGTACCGGGACTCGCCCGGGGAGCTGTTTTTT; CDR3aa: CASSSGRYRDSPGELFF; d_gene: NA; abundance: few; j_gene: TRBJ2-2; v_gene: TRBV5-5